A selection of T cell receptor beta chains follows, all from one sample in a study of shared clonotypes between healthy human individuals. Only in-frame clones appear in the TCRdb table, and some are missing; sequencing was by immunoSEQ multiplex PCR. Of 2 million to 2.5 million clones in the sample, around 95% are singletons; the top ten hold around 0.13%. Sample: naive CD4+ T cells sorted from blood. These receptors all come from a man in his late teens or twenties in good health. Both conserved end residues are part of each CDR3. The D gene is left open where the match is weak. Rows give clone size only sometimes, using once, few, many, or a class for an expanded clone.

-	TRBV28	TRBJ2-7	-	CASSRPGIPYEQYF	TGTGCCAGCAGTCGCCCAGGGATTCCCTACGAGCAGTACTTC
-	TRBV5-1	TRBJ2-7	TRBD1	CASSTRGSGYEQYF	TGCGCCAGCAGTACCAGGGGGTCAGGCTACGAGCAGTACTTC
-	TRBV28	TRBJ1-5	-	CASSRGGLVQPQHF	TGTGCCAGCAGTCGGGGTGGTTTGGTTCAGCCCCAGCATTTT
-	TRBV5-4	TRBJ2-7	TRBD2	CASSWSSGLAGGEQYF	TGTGCCAGCAGCTGGTCATCCGGACTAGCGGGAGGCGAGCAGTACTTC
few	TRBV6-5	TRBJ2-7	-	CAIATGNEQYF	TGTGCCATAGCTACAGGGAACGAGCAGTACTTC
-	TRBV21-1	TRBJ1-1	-	CASSKAGGRGTEAFF	TGTGCCAGCAGCAAAGCAGGAGGGAGGGGGACTGAAGCTTTCTTT
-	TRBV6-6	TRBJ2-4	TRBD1	CASSTGQVVKNIQYF	TGTGCCAGCAGTACGGGACAGGTTGTCAAAAACATTCAGTACTTC
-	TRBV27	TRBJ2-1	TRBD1	CASRSLGQGVNEQFF	TGTGCCAGCAGGTCACTCGGACAGGGAGTCAATGAGCAGTTCTTC
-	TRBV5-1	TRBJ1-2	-	CASSLDSPPRYGYTF	TGCGCCAGCAGCTTGGACAGTCCGCCTAGGTATGGCTACACCTTC
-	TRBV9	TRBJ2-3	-	CASSVLGRIADTQYF	TGTGCCAGCAGCGTACTCGGGAGAATCGCAGATACGCAGTATTTT
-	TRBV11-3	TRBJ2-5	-	CASSLGVGTAQETQYF	TGTGCCAGCAGCTTAGGGGTTGGCACAGCCCAAGAGACCCAGTACTTC
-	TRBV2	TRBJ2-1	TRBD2	CASSERSLAASYNEQFF	TGTGCCAGCAGTGAAAGGTCACTAGCGGCCTCCTACAATGAGCAGTTCTTC
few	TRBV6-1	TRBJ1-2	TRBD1	CASSAGQPIYGYTF	TGTGCCAGCAGCGCGGGACAGCCCATCTATGGCTACACCTTC
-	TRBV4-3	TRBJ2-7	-	CASSQDIATAYEQYF	TGCGCCAGCAGCCAAGATATAGCGACAGCCTACGAGCAGTACTTC
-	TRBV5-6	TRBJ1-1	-	CASSLAGQGRYTEAFF	TGTGCCAGCAGCTTGGCCGGGCAGGGGAGGTACACTGAAGCTTTCTTT
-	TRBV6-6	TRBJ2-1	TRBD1	CASSHRDSYNEQFF	TGTGCCAGCAGTCACCGGGACAGCTACAATGAGCAGTTCTTC
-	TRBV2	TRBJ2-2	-	CASCPTVNTGELFF	TGTGCCAGCTGTCCGACCGTAAACACCGGGGAGCTGTTTTTT
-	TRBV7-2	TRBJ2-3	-	CASSPRLLRGDTQYF	TGTGCCAGCAGCCCGAGATTGCTGCGGGGAGATACGCAGTATTTT
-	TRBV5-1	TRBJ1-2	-	CASSLEGDHGYTF	TGCGCCAGCAGCTTGGAAGGGGATCATGGCTACACCTTC
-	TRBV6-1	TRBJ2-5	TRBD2	CASSEAGTSVETQYF	TGTGCCAGCAGTGAAGCTGGGACTAGCGTAGAGACCCAGTACTTC
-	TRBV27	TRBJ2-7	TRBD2	CASSLTSGGPIGSEQYF	TGTGCCAGCAGTTTGACTAGCGGGGGCCCCATCGGGAGCGAGCAGTACTTC
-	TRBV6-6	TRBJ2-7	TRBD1	CASSYLVTGSHEQYF	TGTGCCAGCAGTTACCTGGTGACAGGGTCCCACGAGCAGTACTTC
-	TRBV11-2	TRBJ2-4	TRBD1	CASSLETGGIAKNIQYF	TGTGCCAGCAGCTTAGAAACAGGGGGTATTGCTAAAAACATTCAGTACTTC
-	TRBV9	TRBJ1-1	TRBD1	CASSVDRGSYTEAFF	TGTGCCAGCAGCGTAGACAGGGGGTCTTACACTGAAGCTTTCTTT
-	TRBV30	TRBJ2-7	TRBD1	CAWGGQPYEQYF	TGTGCCTGGGGGGGACAGCCCTACGAGCAGTACTTC
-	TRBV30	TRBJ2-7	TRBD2	CDWSVLRASGRAQSPFSNYEQYF	TGTGACTGGAGTGTACTGCGGGCTAGCGGGAGGGCCCAGAGCCCTTTTTCTAACTACGAGCAGTACTTC
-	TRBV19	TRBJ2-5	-	CASSIGAASGRATQYF	TGTGCCAGTAGTATTGGGGCAGCCAGCGGTCGGGCCACCCAGTACTTC
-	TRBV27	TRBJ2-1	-	CASTSGPGPSKQFF	TGTGCCAGCACCTCAGGCCCCGGCCCCTCGAAGCAGTTCTTC
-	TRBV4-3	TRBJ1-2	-	CASSQDFGGAVYGYTF	TGCGCCAGCAGCCAAGACTTCGGGGGGGCGGTCTATGGCTACACCTTC
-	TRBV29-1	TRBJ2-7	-	CSAGSGPFIEEQYF	TGCAGCGCCGGAAGCGGCCCGTTTATCGAAGAGCAGTACTTC
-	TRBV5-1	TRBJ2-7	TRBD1	CASSLGTGEYEQYF	TGCGCCAGCAGCTTGGGGACAGGGGAGTACGAGCAGTACTTC
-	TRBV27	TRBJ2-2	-	CASSLAAGTGELFF	TGTGCCAGCAGCTTAGCGGCCGGCACCGGGGAGCTGTTTTTT
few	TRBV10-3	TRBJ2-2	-	CAISGWVTGELFF	TGTGCCATCAGTGGATGGGTCACCGGGGAGCTGTTTTTT
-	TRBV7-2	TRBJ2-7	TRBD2	CASSLASGSSYEQYF	TGTGCCAGCAGCTTAGCTAGCGGGAGCTCCTACGAGCAGTACTTC
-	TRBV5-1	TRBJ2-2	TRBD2	CASSTTSGGPPGELFF	TGCGCCAGCAGCACCACTAGCGGGGGGCCTCCCGGGGAGCTGTTTTTT
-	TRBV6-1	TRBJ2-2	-	CASSAYSSNTGELFF	TGTGCCAGCAGTGCGTATTCCTCCAACACCGGGGAGCTGTTTTTT
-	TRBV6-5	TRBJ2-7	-	CASSPTPGPQYF	TGTGCCAGCAGTCCCACGCCGGGGCCACAGTACTTC
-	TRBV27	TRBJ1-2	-	CASSFTRGAQGRHGYTF	TGTGCCAGCAGTTTTACCCGGGGGGCACAGGGACGTCATGGCTACACCTTC
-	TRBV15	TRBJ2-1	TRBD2	CATSRGLAGGDNEQFF	TGTGCCACCAGCAGAGGGCTAGCGGGAGGGGACAATGAGCAGTTCTTC
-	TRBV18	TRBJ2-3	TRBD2	CASSPRTSGGTDTQYF	TGTGCCAGCTCACCACGGACTAGCGGGGGCACAGATACGCAGTATTTT
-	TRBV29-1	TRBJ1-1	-	CSVQQAEAFF	TGCAGCGTCCAACAGGCTGAAGCTTTCTTT
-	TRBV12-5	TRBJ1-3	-	CASGLVTVGGLGNTIYF	TGTGCTAGTGGTTTGGTAACGGTCGGGGGGCTTGGAAACACCATATATTTT
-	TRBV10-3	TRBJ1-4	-	CAVYLVRNEKLFF	TGTGCCGTCTATCTGGTTCGCAATGAAAAACTGTTTTTT
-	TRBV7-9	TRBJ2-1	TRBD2	CASSLGLAVVNEQFF	TGTGCCAGCAGCTTGGGACTAGCCGTAGTTAATGAGCAGTTCTTC
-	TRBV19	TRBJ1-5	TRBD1	CASRGQGANQPQHF	TGTGCCAGTAGGGGACAGGGGGCCAATCAGCCCCAGCATTTT
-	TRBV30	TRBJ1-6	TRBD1	CAWRGTGVRSPLHF	TGTGCCTGGAGGGGGACAGGGGTTCGATCACCCCTCCACTTT
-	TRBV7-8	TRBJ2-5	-	CASSLVASQETQYF	TGTGCCAGCAGCTTAGTTGCTAGCCAAGAGACCCAGTACTTC
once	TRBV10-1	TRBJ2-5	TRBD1	CASHPQGDEQYF	TGCGCCAGCCATCCACAGGGGGATGAGCAGTACTTC
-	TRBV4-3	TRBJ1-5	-	CASSQDRAGNQPQHF	TGCGCCAGCAGCCAAGATCGTGCGGGAAATCAGCCCCAGCATTTT
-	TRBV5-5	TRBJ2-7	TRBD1	CASSKATGGDSYEQYF	TGTGCCAGCAGCAAAGCGACAGGGGGCGATTCCTACGAGCAGTACTTC
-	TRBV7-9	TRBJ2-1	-	CASSRQDNEQFF	TGTGCCAGCAGCCGGCAGGACAATGAGCAGTTCTTC
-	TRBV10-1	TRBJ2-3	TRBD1	CASSDIRDRGRDTQYF	TGCGCCAGCAGTGATATTCGGGACAGGGGTAGAGATACGCAGTATTTT
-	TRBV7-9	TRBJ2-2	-	CASSPPVMGSYTGELFF	TGTGCCAGCAGCCCCCCCGTGATGGGGTCCTACACCGGGGAGCTGTTTTTT
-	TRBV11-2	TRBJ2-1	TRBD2	CASSQTSGGANEQFF	TGTGCCAGCAGCCAAACTAGCGGGGGGGCCAATGAGCAGTTCTTC
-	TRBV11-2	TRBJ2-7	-	CASSPWKRDRPYEQYF	TGTGCCAGCAGCCCCTGGAAACGGGACCGTCCCTACGAGCAGTACTTC
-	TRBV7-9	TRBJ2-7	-	CASSLGPSYEQYF	TGTGCCAGCAGCTTAGGACCTTCCTACGAGCAGTACTTC
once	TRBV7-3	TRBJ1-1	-	CASSPGHLNTEAFF	TGTGCCAGCAGCCCAGGACACTTGAACACTGAAGCTTTCTTT
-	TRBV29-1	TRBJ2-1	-	CSVTPGGRSYNEQFF	TGCAGCGTTACTCCCGGGGGGCGCTCCTACAATGAGCAGTTCTTC
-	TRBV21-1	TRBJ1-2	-	CASTLGIGDGYTF	TGTGCCAGCACTTTAGGTATAGGGGATGGCTACACCTTC
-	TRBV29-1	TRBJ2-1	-	CSVYGDEQFF	TGCAGCGTTTACGGAGATGAGCAGTTCTTC